Listed below are T cell receptor beta chains from one sample, sequenced in a study of T cell repertoires in cytomegalovirus infection. Via MiXCR, TCRdb re-called the reads, giving one row per CDR3 protein. In the table there are roughly 250,000 distinct CDR3 sequences, roughly 23% of which are singletons. The sequenced material came from CD8+ T cells from PBMCs. These receptors originate from a human donor in good health (CMV status not recorded). Some clones in this sample may be carry-over from other donors' samples. CDR3s include the opening cysteine and the closing phenylalanine or tryptophan. The order of the fields is V gene, J gene, clone size, D gene, CDR3 protein, CDR3 DNA. A D gene is named only where the DNA matches it firmly. Clone size, where shown, is once, few, many, or a class for clones that have expanded.

>TRBV28|TRBJ1-5|many|NA
CASSLIQGIQPQHF
TGTGCCAGCAGTTTAATCCAGGGTATACAGCCCCAGCATTTT
>TRBV27|TRBJ1-1|few|NA
CASSLGVQTEAFF
TGTGCCAGCAGTTTAGGAGTACAAACTGAAGCTTTCTTT
>TRBV15|TRBJ2-7|NA|TRBD2
CATSMGRDLGEQYF
TGTGCCACCAGCATGGGGAGGGATCTTGGCGAGCAGTACTTC
>TRBV5-6|TRBJ1-2|few|TRBD1
CASSVGQGYGYTF
TGTGCCAGCAGCGTCGGACAGGGATATGGCTACACCTTC
>TRBV12-3/TRBV12-4|TRBJ2-7|few|NA
CASSSPGTHDEQYF
TGTGCCAGCAGCTCACCCGGGACCCACGACGAGCAGTACTTC
>TRBV7-2|TRBJ2-7|many|NA
CASSLPARGQLSSYEQYF
TGTGCCAGCAGCTTACCCGCCAGGGGCCAATTGTCCTCCTACGAGCAGTACTTC
>TRBV7-2|TRBJ2-2|many|TRBD2
CATERENTGELFF
TGTGCCACCGAGCGGGAGAACACCGGGGAGCTGTTTTTT
>TRBV12-3/TRBV12-4|TRBJ1-2|few|NA
CASSLAGKVAIGGYTF
TGTGCCAGCAGTTTAGCGGGGAAGGTGGCGATCGGGGGCTACACCTTC
>TRBV7-9|TRBJ2-3|many|NA
CASSKVPTDTQYF
TGTGCCAGCAGCAAAGTCCCAACAGATACGCAGTATTTT
>TRBV5-5|TRBJ1-2|few|TRBD1
CASSIDRGNYGYTF
TGTGCCAGCAGCATCGACAGGGGAAACTATGGCTACACCTTC
>TRBV7-2|TRBJ1-5|many|TRBD1
CASSLDRENQPQHF
TGTGCCAGCAGCTTGGACAGGGAAAATCAGCCCCAGCATTTT
>TRBV7-9|TRBJ1-4|many|NA
CASSPWIDSRREKLFF
TGTGCCAGCAGCCCTTGGATTGACAGTCGGAGGGAAAAACTGTTTTTT
>TRBV4-1|TRBJ2-2|many|TRBD1
CASSQVFAGTGVAGELFF
TGCGCCAGCAGCCAAGTTTTTGCCGGGACAGGGGTGGCCGGGGAGCTGTTTTTT
>TRBV12-3/TRBV12-4|TRBJ2-5|many|TRBD1
CASGDSTRETQYF
TGTGCCAGCGGGGACAGTACAAGAGAGACCCAGTACTTC
>TRBV12-3/TRBV12-4|TRBJ1-6|few|TRBD1
CASSWTGVDSPLHF
TGTGCCAGCAGCTGGACAGGGGTGGATTCACCCCTCCACTTT
>TRBV13|TRBJ2-3|NA|NA
CASSPQGNTDTQYF
TGTGCCAGCAGCCCCCAGGGAAACACAGATACGCAGTATTTT
>TRBV2|TRBJ2-4|few|NA
CASSDGGLAKNIQYF
TGTGCCAGCAGTGACGGGGGCCTAGCCAAAAACATTCAGTACTTC
>TRBV7-2|TRBJ2-5|many|TRBD2
CASSGPQREIQETQYF
TGTGCCAGCAGCGGCCCACAGCGGGAGATACAAGAGACCCAGTACTTC
>TRBV18|TRBJ2-4|NA|TRBD2
CASSVGAGFKNIQYF
TGTGCCAGCTCAGTAGGAGCGGGATTCAAAAACATTCAGTACTTC
>TRBV6-2/TRBV6-3|TRBJ2-7|many|NA
CASSLSGLYEQYF
TGTGCCAGCAGTTTGAGTGGCTTATACGAGCAGTACTTC
>TRBV6-5|TRBJ1-6|many|NA
CASRWSPLHF
TGTGCCAGCAGGTGGTCACCCCTCCACTTT
>TRBV4-1|TRBJ2-1|NA|NA
CASSPEGNAFDEQFF
TGCGCCAGCAGCCCAGAGGGCAACGCGTTTGATGAGCAGTTCTTC